This entry describes one T cell receptor beta chain. No antigen is known for it. This sample also contains other DNA sequences that code for the same CDR3. The data belong to a study of shared clonotypes between healthy human individuals. Study-wide points: The study found roughly 5.3% of naive CD4 clonotypes shared across four donors. The study's rarefaction showed incomplete sorted-subset sequencing despite large depth. Compared with clonotypes that all four donors shared, non-shared clonotypes had lower generation probabilities.

The assay was immunoSEQ multiplex PCR, and TCRdb's table has in-frame clones only and misses some. The table records millions of clones, 85% to 95% of them present only once. This CDR3 is 12 amino acids long. Germline CDR1 reads WNHNN; CDR2 reads SYGVQD (reference sequence). V was pared by 0 bases and J by 6 bases, with 3 bases between. The sequenced sample consisted of naive CD4+ T cells sorted from blood. Subset defined: CD45RA+ positively selected. The clonotype comes from a man younger than 35 in good health. This chain uses TRBV10-1 with TRBJ1-5; D unclear. Here the CDR3 reads CASSESSQPQHF. The CDR3 DNA sequence: TGCGCCAGCAGTGAGTCTTCTCAGCCCCAGCATTTT.